The clone carrying this T cell receptor beta chain came up once. Under the authors' procedure: Nucleated cell number was recorded as an estimate derived from reference gene primer amplification. Profiling relied on immunoSEQ multiplex PCR, and the TCRdb table lists in-frame clones only, not all of them. That table furnishes V, J and clone size, whereas the DNA furnished D and trimming. This sample carries roughly 160,000 clones, more than 85% of them seen once, and the ten largest clones take 5.5% to 8.5%. The CDR3 totals 13 residues. Trimming took off 8 bases at V and 6 bases at J, with 14 bases between the two ends. Per the germline V gene, CDR1 is MNHEY and CDR2 is SVGAGI. The sample is drawn from a study of blood T cell repertoires in COVID-19.

The sequence came from a woman aged 45-60 years who had recovered from COVID-19. V gene TRBV6-5 combines with J gene TRBJ2-1; D ambiguous. The sequenced sample consisted of PBMCs or T cells enriched from blood (not recorded which). Here the CDR3 reads CASRRITGNEQFF. The DNA of the CDR3 is TGTGCCAGCCGTCGGATAACGGGCAATGAGCAGTTCTTC.